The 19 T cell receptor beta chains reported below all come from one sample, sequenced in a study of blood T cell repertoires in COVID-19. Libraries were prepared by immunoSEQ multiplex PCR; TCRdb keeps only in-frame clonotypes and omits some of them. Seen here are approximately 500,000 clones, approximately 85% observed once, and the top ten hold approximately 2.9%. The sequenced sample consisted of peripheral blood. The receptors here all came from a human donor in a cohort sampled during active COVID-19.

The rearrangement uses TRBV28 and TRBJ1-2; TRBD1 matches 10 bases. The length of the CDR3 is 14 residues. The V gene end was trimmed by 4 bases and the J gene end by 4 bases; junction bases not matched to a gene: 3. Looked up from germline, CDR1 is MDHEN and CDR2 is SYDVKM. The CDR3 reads CASSSGTGVYGYTF. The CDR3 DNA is TGTGCCAGCAGTTCCGGGACAGGGGTCTATGGCTACACCTTC.

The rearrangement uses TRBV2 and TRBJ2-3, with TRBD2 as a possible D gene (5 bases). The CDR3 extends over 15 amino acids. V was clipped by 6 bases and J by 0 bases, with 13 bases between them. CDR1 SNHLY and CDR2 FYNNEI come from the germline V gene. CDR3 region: CASSPDFSSTDTQYF. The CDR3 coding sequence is TGTGCCAGCAGCCCGGACTTTTCAAGCACAGATACGCAGTATTTT. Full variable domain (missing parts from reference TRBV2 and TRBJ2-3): EPEVTQTPSHQVTQMGQEVILRCVPISNHLYFYWYRQILGQKVEFLVSFYNNEISEKSEIFDDQFSVERPDGSNFTLKIRSTKLEDSAMYFCASSPDFSSTDTQYFGPGTRLTVL.

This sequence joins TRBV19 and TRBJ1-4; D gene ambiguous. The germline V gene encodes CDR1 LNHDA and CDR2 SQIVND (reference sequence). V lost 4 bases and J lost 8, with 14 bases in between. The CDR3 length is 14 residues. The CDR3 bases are TGTGCCAGTAGTAATAGTCCAGAGGAGGAAAAACTGTTTTTT. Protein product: CASSNSPEEEKLFF.

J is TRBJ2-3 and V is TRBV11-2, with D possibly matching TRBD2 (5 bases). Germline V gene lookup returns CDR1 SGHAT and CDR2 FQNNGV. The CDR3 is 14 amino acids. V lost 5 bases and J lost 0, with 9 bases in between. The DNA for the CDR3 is TGTGCCAGCAGCCTTCGGGGTAGCACAGATACGCAGTATTTT. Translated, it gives CASSLRGSTDTQYF.

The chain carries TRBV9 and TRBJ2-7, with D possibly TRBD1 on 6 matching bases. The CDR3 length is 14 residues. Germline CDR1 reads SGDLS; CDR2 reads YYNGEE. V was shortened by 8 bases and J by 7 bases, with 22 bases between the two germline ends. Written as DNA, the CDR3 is TGTGCCAGGCTTACCAGGGGCACCTCTGGGGAGCAGTACTTC. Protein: CARLTRGTSGEQYF. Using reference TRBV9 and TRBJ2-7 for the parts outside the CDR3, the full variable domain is DSGVTQTPKHLITATGQRVTLRCSPRSGDLSVYWYQQSLDQGLQFLIQYYNGEERAKGNILERFSAQQFPDLHSELNLSSLELGDSALYFCARLTRGTSGEQYFGPGTRLTVT.

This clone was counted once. The CDR3 DNA reads TGTGCCACCTCCCCACGAGCGGGAGTGGAGACCCAGTACTTC. This translates into CATSPRAGVETQYF. This chain connects TRBV6-5 to TRBJ2-5, with TRBD2 matching over 8 bases. V dropped 10 bases and J dropped 5; count of bases not matched to a gene: 12. Germline V CDR1 and CDR2: MNHEY, SVGAGI. This CDR3 comprises 14 residues.

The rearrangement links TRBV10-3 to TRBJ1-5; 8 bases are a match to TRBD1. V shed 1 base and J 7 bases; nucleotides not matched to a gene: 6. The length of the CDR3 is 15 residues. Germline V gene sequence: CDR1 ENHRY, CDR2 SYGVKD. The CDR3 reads CAISELGQGSQPQHF. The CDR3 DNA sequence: TGTGCCATCAGTGAGTTAGGACAGGGATCCCAGCCCCAGCATTTT.

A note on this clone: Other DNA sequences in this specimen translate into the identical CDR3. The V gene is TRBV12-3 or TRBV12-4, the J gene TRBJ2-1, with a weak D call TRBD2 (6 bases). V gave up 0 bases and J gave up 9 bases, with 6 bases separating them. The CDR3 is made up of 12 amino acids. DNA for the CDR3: TGTGCCAGCAGTTTAGCGGGAGGTGAGCAGTTCTTC. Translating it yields CASSLAGGEQFF.

CDR3 DNA sequence: TGTGCCAGTAGTGCCGACTTCGGACAGGGGGCAGGGCAGTACTTC. This encodes CASSADFGQGAGQYF. The rearrangement joins TRBV19 to TRBJ2-7, with 11 bases fitting TRBD1. This CDR3 comprises 15 residues. Germline values: CDR1 LNHDA, CDR2 SQIVND (reference sequence). With V trimmed by 5 bases and J by 9 bases, 12 bases remained unmatched.

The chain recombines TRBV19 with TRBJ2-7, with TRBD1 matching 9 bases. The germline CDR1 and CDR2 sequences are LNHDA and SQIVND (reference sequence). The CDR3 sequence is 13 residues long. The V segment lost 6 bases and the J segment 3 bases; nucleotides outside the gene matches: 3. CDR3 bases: TGTGCCAGTAGCATGGACAGGGGCTACGAGCAGTACTTC. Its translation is CASSMDRGYEQYF.

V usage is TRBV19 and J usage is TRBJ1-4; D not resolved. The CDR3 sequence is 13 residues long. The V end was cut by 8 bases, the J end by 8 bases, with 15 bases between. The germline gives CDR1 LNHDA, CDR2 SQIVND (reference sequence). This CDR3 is CASVSLGREKLFF. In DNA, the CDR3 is TGTGCCAGTGTGTCACTCGGTCGGGAAAAACTGTTTTTT.

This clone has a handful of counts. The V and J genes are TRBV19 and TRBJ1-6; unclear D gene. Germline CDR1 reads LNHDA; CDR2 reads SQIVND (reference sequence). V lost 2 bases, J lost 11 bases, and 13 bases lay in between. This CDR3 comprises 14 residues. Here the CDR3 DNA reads TGTGCCAGTAGTATACTGGGGAGCCCGGCACCCCTCCACTTT. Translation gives CASSILGSPAPLHF.

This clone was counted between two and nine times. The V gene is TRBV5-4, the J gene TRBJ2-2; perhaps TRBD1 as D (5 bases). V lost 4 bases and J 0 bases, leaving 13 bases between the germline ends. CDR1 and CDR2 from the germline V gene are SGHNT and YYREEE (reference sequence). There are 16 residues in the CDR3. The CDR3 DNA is TGTGCCAGCAGCCCCGGTGTAGGGGCGAACACCGGGGAGCTGTTTTTT. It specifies CASSPGVGANTGELFF.

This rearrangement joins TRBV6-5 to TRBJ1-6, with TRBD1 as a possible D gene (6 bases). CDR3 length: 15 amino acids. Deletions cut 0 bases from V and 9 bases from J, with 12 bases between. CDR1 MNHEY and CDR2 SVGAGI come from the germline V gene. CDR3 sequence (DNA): TGTGCCAGCAGTTACTCTAGCAGGGGAGTTTCACCCCTCCACTTT. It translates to CASSYSSRGVSPLHF.

The CDR3: CASAGGIYEQYF. The DNA of the CDR3 is TGTGCCAGCGCCGGGGGTATCTACGAGCAGTACTTC. The rearrangement joins TRBV28 to TRBJ2-7; D possibly corresponds to TRBD2 (6 bases). V dropped 8 bases and J dropped 3 bases, with 11 bases sitting between them. The CDR3 contains 12 residues. Germline assignment: CDR1 MDHEN and CDR2 SYDVKM.

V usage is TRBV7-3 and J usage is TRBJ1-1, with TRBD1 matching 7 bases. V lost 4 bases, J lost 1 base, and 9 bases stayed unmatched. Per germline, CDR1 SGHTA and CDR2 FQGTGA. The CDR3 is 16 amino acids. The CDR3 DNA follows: TGTGCCAGCAGCTCTCAAGGACAGGCAGGGAACACTGAAGCTTTCTTT. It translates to CASSSQGQAGNTEAFF.

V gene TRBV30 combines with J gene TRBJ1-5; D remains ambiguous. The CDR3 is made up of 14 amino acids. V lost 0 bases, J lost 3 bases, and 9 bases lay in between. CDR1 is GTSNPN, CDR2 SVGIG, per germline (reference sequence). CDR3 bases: TGTGCCTGGAGTGTAATTAGTTCCAATCAGCCCCAGCATTTT. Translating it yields CAWSVISSNQPQHF.

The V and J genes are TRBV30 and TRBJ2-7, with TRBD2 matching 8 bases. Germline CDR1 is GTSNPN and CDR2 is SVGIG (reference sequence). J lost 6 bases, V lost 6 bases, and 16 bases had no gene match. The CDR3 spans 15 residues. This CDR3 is CACQGGLAGFIEQYF. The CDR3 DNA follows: TGTGCCTGCCAGGGTGGACTAGCTGGATTCATCGAGCAGTACTTC.

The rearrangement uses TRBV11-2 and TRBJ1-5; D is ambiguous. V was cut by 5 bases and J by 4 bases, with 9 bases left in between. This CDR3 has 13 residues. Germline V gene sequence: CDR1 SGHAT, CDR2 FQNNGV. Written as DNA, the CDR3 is TGTGCCAGCAGCCCAACGGGAAATCAGCCCCAGCATTTT. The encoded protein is CASSPTGNQPQHF. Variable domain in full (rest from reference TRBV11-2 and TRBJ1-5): EAGVAQSPRYKIIEKRQSVAFWCNPISGHATLYWYQQILGQGPKLLIQFQNNGVVDDSQLPKDRFSAERLKGVDSTLKIQPAKLEDSAVYLCASSPTGNQPQHFGDGTRLSIL.